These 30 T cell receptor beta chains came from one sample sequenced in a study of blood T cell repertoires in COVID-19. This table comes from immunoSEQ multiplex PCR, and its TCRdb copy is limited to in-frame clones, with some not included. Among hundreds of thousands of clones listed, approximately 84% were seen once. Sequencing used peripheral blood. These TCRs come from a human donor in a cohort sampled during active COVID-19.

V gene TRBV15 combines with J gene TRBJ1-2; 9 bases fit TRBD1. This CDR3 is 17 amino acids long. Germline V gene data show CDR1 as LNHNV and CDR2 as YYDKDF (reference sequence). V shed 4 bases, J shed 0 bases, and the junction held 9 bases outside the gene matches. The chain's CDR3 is CATSTWTGEGANYGYTF. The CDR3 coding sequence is TGTGCCACCAGCACATGGACAGGGGAAGGAGCTAACTATGGCTACACCTTC.

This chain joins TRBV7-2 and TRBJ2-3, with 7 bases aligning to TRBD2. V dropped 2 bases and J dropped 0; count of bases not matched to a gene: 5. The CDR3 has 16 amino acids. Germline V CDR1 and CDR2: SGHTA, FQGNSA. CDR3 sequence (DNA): TGTGCCAGCAGCTTACTTGGGGGGGGGAGCACAGATACGCAGTATTTT. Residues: CASSLLGGGSTDTQYF.

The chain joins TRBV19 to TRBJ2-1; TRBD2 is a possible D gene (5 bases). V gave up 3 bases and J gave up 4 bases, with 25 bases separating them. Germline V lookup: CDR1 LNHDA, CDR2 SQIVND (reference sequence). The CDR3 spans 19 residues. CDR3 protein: CASSIEGGLDYKTYNEQFF. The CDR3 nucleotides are TGTGCCAGTAGTATTGAAGGCGGGCTTGATTATAAAACTTACAATGAGCAGTTCTTC.

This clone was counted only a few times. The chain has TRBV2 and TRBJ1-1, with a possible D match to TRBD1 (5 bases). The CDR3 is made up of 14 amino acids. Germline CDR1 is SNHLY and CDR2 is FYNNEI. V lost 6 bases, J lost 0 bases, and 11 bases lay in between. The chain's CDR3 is CASSAQTVNTEAFF. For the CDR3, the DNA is TGTGCCAGCAGCGCCCAGACAGTGAACACTGAAGCTTTCTTT.

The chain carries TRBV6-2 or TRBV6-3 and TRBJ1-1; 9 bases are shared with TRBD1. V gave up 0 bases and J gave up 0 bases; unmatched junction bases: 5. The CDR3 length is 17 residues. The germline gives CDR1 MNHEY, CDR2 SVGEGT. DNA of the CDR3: TGTGCCAGCAGTTACTCGAGACAGGGGGTTATGAACACTGAAGCTTTCTTT. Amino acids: CASSYSRQGVMNTEAFF.

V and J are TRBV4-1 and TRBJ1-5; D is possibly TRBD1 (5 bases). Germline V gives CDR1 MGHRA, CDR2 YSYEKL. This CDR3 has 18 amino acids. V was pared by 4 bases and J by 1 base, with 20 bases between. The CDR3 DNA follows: TGCGCCAGCAGCCGAGAGTTAGGGGATTCGATGAGCAATCAGCCCCAGCATTTT. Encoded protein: CASSRELGDSMSNQPQHF.

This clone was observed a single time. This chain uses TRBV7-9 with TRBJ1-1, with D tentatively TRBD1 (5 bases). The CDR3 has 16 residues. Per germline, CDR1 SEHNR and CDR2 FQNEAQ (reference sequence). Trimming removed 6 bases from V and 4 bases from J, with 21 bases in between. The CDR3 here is CASSPTTGLGGTEAFF. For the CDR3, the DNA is TGTGCCAGCAGTCCAACGACGGGCCTGGGGGGCACTGAAGCTTTCTTT.

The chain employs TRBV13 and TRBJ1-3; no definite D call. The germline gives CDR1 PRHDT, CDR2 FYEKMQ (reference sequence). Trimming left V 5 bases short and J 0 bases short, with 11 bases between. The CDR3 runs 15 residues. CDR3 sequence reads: CASSTRGDSGNTIYF. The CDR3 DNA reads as TGTGCCAGCAGCACCCGGGGAGACTCTGGAAACACCATATATTTT.

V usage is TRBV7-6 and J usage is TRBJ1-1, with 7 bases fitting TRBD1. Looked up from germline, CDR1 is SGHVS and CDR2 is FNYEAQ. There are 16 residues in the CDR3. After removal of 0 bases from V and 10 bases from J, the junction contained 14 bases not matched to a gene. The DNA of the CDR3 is TGTGCCAGCAGCTTAGCGGGGGGACAGTTTCCGTTTGGAGCTTTCTTT. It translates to CASSLAGGQFPFGAFF. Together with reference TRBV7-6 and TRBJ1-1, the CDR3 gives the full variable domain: GAGVSQSPRYKVTKRGQDVALRCDPISGHVSLYWYRQALGQGPEFLTYFNYEAQQDKSGLPNDRFSAERPEGSISTLTIQRTEQRDSAMYRCASSLAGGQFPFGAFFGQGTRLTVV.

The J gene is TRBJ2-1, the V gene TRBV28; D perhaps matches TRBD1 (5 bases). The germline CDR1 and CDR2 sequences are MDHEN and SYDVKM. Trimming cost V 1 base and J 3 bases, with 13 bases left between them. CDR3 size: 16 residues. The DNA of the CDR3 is TGTGCCAGCAGTTTATATGGCACAGGAGACTACAATGAGCAGTTCTTC. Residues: CASSLYGTGDYNEQFF.

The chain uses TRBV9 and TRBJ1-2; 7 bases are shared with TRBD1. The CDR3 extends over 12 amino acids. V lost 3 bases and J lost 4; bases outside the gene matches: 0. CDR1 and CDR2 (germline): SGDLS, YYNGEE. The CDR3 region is CASSAGGYGYTF. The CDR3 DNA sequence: TGTGCCAGCAGCGCAGGGGGCTATGGCTACACCTTC.

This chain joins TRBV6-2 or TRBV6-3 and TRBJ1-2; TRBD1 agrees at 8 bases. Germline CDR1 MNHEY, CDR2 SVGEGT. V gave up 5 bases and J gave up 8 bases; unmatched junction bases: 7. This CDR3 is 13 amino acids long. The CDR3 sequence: CASSDGQGLGYTF. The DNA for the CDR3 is TGTGCCAGCAGTGACGGACAGGGATTGGGCTACACCTTC.

The CDR3 bases are TGTGCCAGCAGCTTACGCCCTCGGGCGGGAGCGGCCGGGGAGCTGTTTTTT. Protein: CASSLRPRAGAAGELFF. The rearrangement links TRBV7-3 to TRBJ2-2, with TRBD2 identical over 7 bases. J was trimmed by 6 bases and V by 2 bases; bases with no gene match: 12. The germline V gene has CDR1 SGHTA and CDR2 FQGTGA. This CDR3 has 17 residues.

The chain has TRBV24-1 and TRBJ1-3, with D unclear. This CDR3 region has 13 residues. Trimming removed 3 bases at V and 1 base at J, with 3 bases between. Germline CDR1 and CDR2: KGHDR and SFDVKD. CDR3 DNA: TGTGCCACCAGTGATCATTCTGGAAACACCATATATTTT. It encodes CATSDHSGNTIYF.

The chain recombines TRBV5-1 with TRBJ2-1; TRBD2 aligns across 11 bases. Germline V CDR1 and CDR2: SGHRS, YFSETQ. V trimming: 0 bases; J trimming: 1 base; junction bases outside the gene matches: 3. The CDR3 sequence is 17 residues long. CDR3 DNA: TGCGCCAGCAGCTTGGTGGCTAGCGGGGGGTCCTACAATGAGCAGTTCTTC. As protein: CASSLVASGGSYNEQFF.

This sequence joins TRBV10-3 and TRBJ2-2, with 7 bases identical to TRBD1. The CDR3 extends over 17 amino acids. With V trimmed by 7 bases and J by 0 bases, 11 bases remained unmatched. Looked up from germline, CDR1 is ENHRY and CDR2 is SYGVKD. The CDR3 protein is CAINLGLDRSNTGELFF. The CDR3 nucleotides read TGTGCCATCAATCTCGGGCTGGACAGGTCGAACACCGGGGAGCTGTTTTTT.

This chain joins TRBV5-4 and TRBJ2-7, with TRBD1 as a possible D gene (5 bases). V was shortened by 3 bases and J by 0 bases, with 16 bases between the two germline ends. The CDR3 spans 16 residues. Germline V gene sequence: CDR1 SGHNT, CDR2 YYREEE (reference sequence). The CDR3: CASSSRQFSSSYEQYF. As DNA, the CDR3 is TGTGCCAGCAGCTCCAGACAGTTCTCAAGCTCCTACGAGCAGTACTTC.

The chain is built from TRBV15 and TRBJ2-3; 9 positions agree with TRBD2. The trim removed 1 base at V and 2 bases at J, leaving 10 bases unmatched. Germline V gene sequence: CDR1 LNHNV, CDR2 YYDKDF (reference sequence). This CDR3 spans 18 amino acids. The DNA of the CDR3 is TGTGCCACCAGCAGAGCTCGGCAGGGGACTAGCTTCACAGATACGCAGTATTTT. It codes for CATSRARQGTSFTDTQYF.

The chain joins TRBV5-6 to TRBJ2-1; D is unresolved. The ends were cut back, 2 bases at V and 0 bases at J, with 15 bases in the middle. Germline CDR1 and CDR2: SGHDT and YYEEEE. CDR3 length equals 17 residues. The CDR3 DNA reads TGTGCCAGCAGCTTTTACCCTGGCCGGAGCTCCTACAATGAGCAGTTCTTC. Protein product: CASSFYPGRSSYNEQFF.

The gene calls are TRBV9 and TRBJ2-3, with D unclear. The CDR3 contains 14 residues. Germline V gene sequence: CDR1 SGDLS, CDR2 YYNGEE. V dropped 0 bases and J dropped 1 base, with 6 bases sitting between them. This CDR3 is CASSVELGTDTQYF. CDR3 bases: TGTGCCAGCAGCGTAGAACTCGGCACAGATACGCAGTATTTT.

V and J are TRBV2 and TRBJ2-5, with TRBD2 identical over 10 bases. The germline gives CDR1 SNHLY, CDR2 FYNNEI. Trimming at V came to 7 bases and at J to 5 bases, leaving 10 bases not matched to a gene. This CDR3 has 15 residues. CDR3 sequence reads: CASTSVSGRAETQYF. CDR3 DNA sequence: TGTGCCAGCACCTCGGTCAGCGGGAGGGCTGAGACCCAGTACTTC.

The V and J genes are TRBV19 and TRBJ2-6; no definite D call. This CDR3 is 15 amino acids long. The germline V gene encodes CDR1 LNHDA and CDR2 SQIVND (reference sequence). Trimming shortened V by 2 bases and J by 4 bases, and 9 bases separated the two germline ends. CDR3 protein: CASSITSTGANVLTF. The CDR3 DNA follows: TGTGCCAGTAGTATAACGAGTACCGGGGCCAACGTCCTGACTTTC.

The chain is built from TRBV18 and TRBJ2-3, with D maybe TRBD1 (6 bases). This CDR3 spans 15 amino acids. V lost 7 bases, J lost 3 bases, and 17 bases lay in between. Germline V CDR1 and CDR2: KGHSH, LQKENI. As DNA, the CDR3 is TGTGCCAGCTGTACTACAGGGCGTACTACAGATACGCAGTATTTT. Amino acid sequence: CASCTTGRTTDTQYF.

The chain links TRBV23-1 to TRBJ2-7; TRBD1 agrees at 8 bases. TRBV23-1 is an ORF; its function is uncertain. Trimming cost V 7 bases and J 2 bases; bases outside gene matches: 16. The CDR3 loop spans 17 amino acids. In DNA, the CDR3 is TGCGCCAGCACCCAACTCAGGGGGCCGTTGCCTGCCTACGAGCAGTACTTC. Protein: CASTQLRGPLPAYEQYF.

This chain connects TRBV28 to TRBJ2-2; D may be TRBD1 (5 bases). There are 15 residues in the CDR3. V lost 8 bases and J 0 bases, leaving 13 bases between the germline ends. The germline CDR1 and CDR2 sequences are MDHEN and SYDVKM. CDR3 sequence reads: CASVTTAANTGELFF. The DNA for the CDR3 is TGTGCCAGCGTAACGACAGCCGCGAACACCGGGGAGCTGTTTTTT.

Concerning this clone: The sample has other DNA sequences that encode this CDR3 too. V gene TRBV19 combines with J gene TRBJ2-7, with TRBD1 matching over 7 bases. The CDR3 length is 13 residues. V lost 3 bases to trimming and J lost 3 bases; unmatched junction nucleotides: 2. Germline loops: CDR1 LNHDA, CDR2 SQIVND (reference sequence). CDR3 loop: CASSIAGGYEQYF. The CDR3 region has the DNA TGTGCCAGTAGTATCGCAGGGGGCTACGAGCAGTACTTC.

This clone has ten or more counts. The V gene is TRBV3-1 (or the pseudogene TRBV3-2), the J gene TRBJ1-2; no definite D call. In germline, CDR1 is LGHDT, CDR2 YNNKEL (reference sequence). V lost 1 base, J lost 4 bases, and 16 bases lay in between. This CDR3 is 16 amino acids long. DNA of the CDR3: TGTGCCAGCAGCCAAGGAGGCCGCGTCCAGAGCTATGGCTACACCTTC. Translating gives CASSQGGRVQSYGYTF.

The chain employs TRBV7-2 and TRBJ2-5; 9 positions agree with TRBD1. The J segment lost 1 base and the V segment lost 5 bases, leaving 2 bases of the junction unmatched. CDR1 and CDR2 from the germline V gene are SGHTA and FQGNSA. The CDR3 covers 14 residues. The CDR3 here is CASSRGQGQETQYF. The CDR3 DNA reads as TGTGCCAGCAGCCGGGGACAGGGCCAAGAGACCCAGTACTTC.

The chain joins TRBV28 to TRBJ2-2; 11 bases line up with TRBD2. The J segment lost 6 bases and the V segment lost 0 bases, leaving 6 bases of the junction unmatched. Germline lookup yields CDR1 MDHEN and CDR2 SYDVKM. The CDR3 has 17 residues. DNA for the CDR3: TGTGCCAGCAGTTTATGGGATTTAGCGGGGGGGCCCGGGGAGCTGTTTTTT. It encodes CASSLWDLAGGPGELFF.

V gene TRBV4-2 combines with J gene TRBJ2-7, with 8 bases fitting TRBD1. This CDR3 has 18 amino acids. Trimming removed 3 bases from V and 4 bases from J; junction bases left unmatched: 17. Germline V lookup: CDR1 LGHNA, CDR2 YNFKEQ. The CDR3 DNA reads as TGTGCCAGCAGCCAGGAAGGCCGTGACTCGGGACAGGAGTACGAGCAGTACTTC. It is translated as CASSQEGRDSGQEYEQYF.